The 16 T cell receptor beta chains presented below share a single source sample, sequenced in a study of glioma-infiltrating T cells. Using RNA template, CDR3s of TCR alpha and beta were amplified with iRepertoire arm-PCR. TCRdb used MiXCR to reprocess the multiplex PCR reads, holding one entry per CDR3 protein. The sample holds under 150,000 distinct CDR3 sequences, 20% to 25% seen once. Sequencing used glioma tissue, nonneoplastic brain tissue, or PBMCs (not recorded which). The source of these receptors is a human donor with low-grade glioma or glioblastoma, undergoing nonglioma brain surgery, or in good health (not recorded which).

There are a few counts of this clonotype. This sequence joins TRBV7-8 and TRBJ1-1; D might be TRBD1 (5 bases). The V gene's germline CDR1 is SGHVS and CDR2 FQNEAQ. The CDR3 loop spans 13 amino acids. Trimming took off 0 bases at V and 8 bases at J, with 10 bases between the two ends. The CDR3 loop reads CASSLAGQEEAFF. The CDR3 DNA is TGTGCCAGCAGCTTAGCGGGGCAGGAAGAAGCTTTCTTT.

The count of this clonotype is one. The V gene is TRBV6-2 or TRBV6-3, the J gene TRBJ2-1; tentative D call: TRBD2 (5 bases). The CDR3 runs to 16 residues. Germline V gene lookup returns CDR1 MNHEY and CDR2 SVGEGT. Trimming cost V 1 base and J 10 bases, with 20 bases left between them. The CDR3 DNA follows: TGTGCCAGCAGTTACTTGGCAGGAGGTACCTCCTACGAGCAGTTCTTC. Its protein product is CASSYLAGGTSYEQFF.

This clonotype was seen a handful of times. The chain links TRBV20-1 to TRBJ1-2; 10 nucleotides match TRBD1. Germline CDR1 reads DFQATT; CDR2 reads SNEGSKA (reference sequence). The junction had 7 bases not matched to a gene; V was cut back by 2 bases and J by 4 bases. This CDR3 has 15 residues. CDR3 DNA: TGCAGTGCTAGAAGGGGACAGGGGTCGTTCTATGGCTACACCTTC. It codes for CSARRGQGSFYGYTF.

Of note for this clonotype: One junction end disagrees with the germline gene, perhaps due to a read error. The V call is TRBV12-3 or TRBV12-4, the J call TRBJ1-5; D might be TRBD1 (5 bases). The CDR3 is made up of 14 amino acids. The CDR3 sequence: CASSVRVGNQPKHF. The DNA of the CDR3 is TGTGCCAGCAGTGTCAGGGTTGGCAATCAGCCCAAGCATTTT.

This clonotype was observed many times. The chain combines TRBV20-1 with TRBJ2-1; either TRBD1 or TRBD2 may supply D (5 bases each). The length of the CDR3 is 13 residues. Germline CDR1 DFQATT, CDR2 SNEGSKA (reference sequence). V was shortened by 6 bases and J by 10 bases, with 19 bases between the two germline ends. CDR3 bases: TGCAGTGCCCCCGCCCTGCTAGGGGACGAGCAGTTCTTC. It encodes CSAPALLGDEQFF.

This clonotype was counted at least ten times. V usage is TRBV6-1 and J usage is TRBJ1-6; 8 bases map to TRBD1. Trimming took 7 bases from V and 7 from J; bases not matched to a gene: 9. This CDR3 is built from 15 residues. Germline CDR1 MNHNS, CDR2 SASEGT. The CDR3 DNA reads TGTGCCAGCACCACGACAGGGGAGAGGAATTCACCCCTCCACTTT. It is translated as CASTTTGERNSPLHF.

The CDR3 loop reads CASTTLSGTATYNEQFF. CDR3 nucleotides: TGTGCCAGCACCACGCTATCCGGGACAGCTACCTACAATGAGCAGTTCTTC. The gene calls are TRBV7-3 and TRBJ2-1; 7 bases are a match to TRBD1. This CDR3 is 17 amino acids long. CDR1 and CDR2 from the germline V gene are SGHTA and FQGTGA. J was trimmed by 2 bases and V by 7 bases; bases with no gene match: 14.

The V and J genes are TRBV20-1 and TRBJ1-1; weak D call: TRBD1 (5 bases). The V gene lost 0 bases and the J gene lost 3 bases, with 23 bases spanning the gap. The germline V gene has CDR1 DFQATT and CDR2 SNEGSKA (reference sequence). CDR3 length: 18 amino acids. CDR3 loop: CSARDPMAGLFRDTEAFF. The CDR3 coding sequence is TGCAGTGCTAGAGACCCCATGGCAGGGCTGTTTAGGGACACTGAAGCTTTCTTT.

Ten or more counts support this clonotype. This chain uses TRBV6-6 with TRBJ2-2, with D unresolved. V shed 2 bases and J shed 4 bases, with 11 bases lying between them. This CDR3 spans 15 amino acids. Looked up from germline, CDR1 is MNHNY and CDR2 is SVGAGI (reference sequence). Here the CDR3 reads CASSYDTVLTGELFF. The DNA for the CDR3 is TGTGCCAGCAGTTACGACACAGTTCTCACCGGGGAGCTGTTTTTT.

This clonotype was seen a few times. The V call is TRBV20-1, the J call TRBJ1-5, with a possible D match to TRBD1 (5 bases). Per the germline V gene, CDR1 is DFQATT and CDR2 is SNEGSKA (reference sequence). The CDR3 has 16 residues. Trimming shortened V by 6 bases and J by 0 bases, and 18 bases separated the two germline ends. CDR3 sequence (DNA): TGCAGTGCCCGGGGGTCGGGCATCTATAGCAATCAGCCCCAGCATTTT. Residues: CSARGSGIYSNQPQHF.

In this sample, this clonotype turned up many times. The CDR3 DNA sequence: TGTGCCAGCAGCCCAGACAGGGCCACGAACACCGGGGAGCTGTTTTTT. Protein sequence: CASSPDRATNTGELFF. The genes are TRBV7-3 and TRBJ2-2; 7 positions agree with TRBD1. The CDR3 covers 16 residues. Germline V gene data show CDR1 as SGHTA and CDR2 as FQGTGA. V dropped 5 bases and J dropped 0; count of bases not matched to a gene: 6.

This clonotype was found many times. The rearrangement joins TRBV6-1 to TRBJ2-3, with TRBD2 as a possible D gene (6 bases). The germline CDR1 and CDR2 sequences are MNHNS and SASEGT. The CDR3 runs to 13 residues. With 6 bases removed from V and 6 bases from J, the gap between germline ends came to 13 bases. The CDR3 nucleotides are TGTGCCAGCAGGCGCGGGACGATGGATACGCAGTATTTT. Residues: CASRRGTMDTQYF.

There are a few counts of this clonotype. This chain uses TRBV18 with TRBJ1-1, with no clear D. The CDR3 sequence is 15 residues long. V shed 1 base and J shed 0 bases, with 9 bases lying between them. CDR1 is KGHSH and CDR2 is LQKENI in the germline V gene. The chain's CDR3 is CASSPLGIMNTEAFF. The CDR3 coding sequence is TGTGCCAGCTCACCACTGGGTATCATGAACACTGAAGCTTTCTTT. The full variable domain, in which reference TRBV18 and TRBJ1-1 provide the parts outside the CDR3, is NAGVMQNPRHLVRRRGQEARLRCSPMKGHSHVYWYRQLPEEGLKFMVYLQKENIIDESGMPKERFSAEFPKEGPSILRIQQVVRGDSAAYFCASSPLGIMNTEAFFGQGTRLTVV.

This clonotype appeared many times. The chain couples TRBV4-2 to TRBJ2-4, with D possibly being TRBD1 (5 bases). In germline, CDR1 is LGHNA, CDR2 YNFKEQ. V dropped 0 bases and J dropped 7 bases, with 19 bases sitting between them. The CDR3 totals 17 residues. CDR3 nucleotide sequence: TGTGCCAGCAGCCAAGAAAGGGGTCCCGGATCAAGGAACATTCAGTACTTC. It specifies CASSQERGPGSRNIQYF.

V usage is TRBV6-1 and J usage is TRBJ1-6; D not resolved. The germline V and J ends were trimmed by 7 bases and 7 bases, with 11 bases remaining between them. The CDR3 runs 13 residues. Germline V gene data show CDR1 as MNHNS and CDR2 as SASEGT. Written as DNA, the CDR3 is TGTGCCAGCATCGGGATTCTCAATTCACCCCTCCACTTT. It yields the protein CASIGILNSPLHF.

In this sample, this clonotype turned up a few times. The CDR3 loop reads CASSGKQGRAEAFF. In nucleotides, the CDR3 is TGTGCCAGCAGTGGAAAACAGGGTCGGGCTGAAGCTTTCTTT. This chain joins TRBV6-1 and TRBJ1-1, with D perhaps TRBD1 (6 bases). The germline gives CDR1 MNHNS, CDR2 SASEGT. Trimming cost V 4 bases and J 6 bases, with 15 bases left between them. The CDR3 has 14 residues.